A single sample gave rise to the 24 T cell receptor beta chains below, sequenced in a study of T cells in localized non-small cell lung cancer. The data were produced by immunoSEQ multiplex PCR, yet TCRdb's version contains in-frame clones alone and is incomplete. Of about 59,000 clones listed, approximately 91% were seen once; the top ten hold 20%. Sequences were derived from peripheral blood, sampled before any cancer treatment. These receptors all stem from a man aged 35 to 70 with stage I lung adenocarcinoma.

This clone was seen a handful of times. The V gene is TRBV30, the J gene TRBJ1-5; D is ambiguous. V was pared by 0 bases and J by 4 bases, with 10 bases between. Germline CDR1 reads GTSNPN; CDR2 reads SVGIG (reference sequence). The CDR3 loop spans 14 amino acids. This chain's CDR3 is CAWSVSNANQPQHF. CDR3 bases: TGTGCCTGGAGTGTATCTAATGCTAATCAGCCCCAGCATTTT.

As DNA, the CDR3 is TGTGCCAGCAGCACCTCGACAGGGAGGGGGCCCCAGCATTTT. Its translation is CASSTSTGRGPQHF. The chain has TRBV7-9 and TRBJ1-5, with TRBD1 matching over 7 bases. Germline-derived CDR1 and CDR2 are SEHNR and FQNEAQ (reference sequence). The J segment lost 9 bases and the V segment lost 5 bases, leaving 10 bases of the junction unmatched. The CDR3 spans 14 residues.

The rearrangement joins TRBV13 to TRBJ2-3, with 13 positions matching TRBD2. The V and J ends lost 5 bases and 5 bases, in that order; junction bases with no gene match: 4. The CDR3 covers 15 residues. Germline V lookup: CDR1 PRHDT, CDR2 FYEKMQ (reference sequence). As DNA, the CDR3 is TGTGCCAGCAGCGGACTAGCGGGAGTACGAGATACGCAGTATTTT. Translating gives CASSGLAGVRDTQYF.

This clone appeared a single time. The chain employs TRBV14 and TRBJ2-5, with 11 nucleotides matching TRBD2. Trimming at V came to 3 bases and at J to 5 bases, leaving 8 bases not matched to a gene. CDR3 length equals 16 residues. Germline V gene sequence: CDR1 SGHDN, CDR2 FVKESK. The CDR3 coding sequence is TGTGCCAGCAGCCAGCTACTAGCGGGAGTAGGGGAGACCCAGTACTTC. It codes for CASSQLLAGVGETQYF. Supplemented by reference TRBV14 and TRBJ2-5, the full variable domain reads EAGVTQFPSHSVIEKGQTVTLRCDPISGHDNLYWYRRVMGKEIKFLLHFVKESKQDESGMPNNRFLAERTGGTYSTLKVQPAELEDSGVYFCASSQLLAGVGETQYFGPGTRLLVL.

The table lists this clone with a few counts. CDR3 loop: CAWSLSYEQYF. The CDR3 DNA reads as TGTGCCTGGTCCCTCTCCTACGAGCAGTACTTC. This rearrangement joins TRBV30 to TRBJ2-7; no reliable D call. The CDR3 contains 11 residues. Germline CDR1 is GTSNPN and CDR2 is SVGIG (reference sequence). V lost 5 bases and J 0 bases, leaving 5 bases between the germline ends.

This chain links TRBV15 with TRBJ2-3; D not certain. Germline V gene sequence: CDR1 LNHNV, CDR2 YYDKDF (reference sequence). V was shortened by 0 bases and J by 4 bases, with 8 bases between the two germline ends. The CDR3 is made up of 14 amino acids. The CDR3, as DNA: TGTGCCACCAGCAGAGATGGTCGCGCAGATACGCAGTATTTT. Translated: CATSRDGRADTQYF.

V is TRBV19 and J is TRBJ2-1; 7 bases match TRBD1. V was pared by 6 bases and J by 0 bases, with 2 bases of the junction left unmatched. Germline CDR1 reads LNHDA; CDR2 reads SQIVND (reference sequence). CDR3 length equals 14 residues. The CDR3 DNA is TGTGCCAGTAGGAGGGACAGCTCCTACAATGAGCAGTTCTTC. It encodes CASRRDSSYNEQFF.

This sequence joins TRBV28 and TRBJ2-5; 7 positions match TRBD1. CDR3 length equals 13 residues. Per germline, CDR1 MDHEN and CDR2 SYDVKM. Unmatched junction bases numbered 2, after V lost 6 bases and J lost 1 base. CDR3 bases: TGTGCCAGCAGCCGGGACAGCCAAGAGACCCAGTACTTC. Residues: CASSRDSQETQYF.

The chain combines TRBV4-3 with TRBJ2-2; D ambiguous. This CDR3 has 16 residues. Trimming removed 0 bases at V and 4 bases at J, with 12 bases between. Germline V gene sequence: CDR1 LGHNA, CDR2 YSLEER. The CDR3 DNA reads as TGCGCCAGCAGCCAAGATCTTTCGACTTCCACCGGGGAGCTGTTTTTT. Residues: CASSQDLSTSTGELFF.

The CDR3 spells CASSSWGRAVDEQYF. The CDR3 DNA reads TGTGCCAGCAGTTCCTGGGGACGGGCCGTGGACGAGCAGTACTTC. The chain links TRBV28 to TRBJ2-7, with D perhaps given as TRBD1 or TRBD2 (5 bases each). V lost 4 bases and J 5 bases, leaving 18 bases between the germline ends. Germline V gene data show CDR1 as MDHEN and CDR2 as SYDVKM. The CDR3 covers 15 residues.

Only a few counts were recorded for this clone. The chain employs TRBV6-5 and TRBJ2-2; D possibly uses TRBD1 or TRBD2 (7 bases each). The CDR3 runs to 15 residues. Between the trimmed V and J ends, which lost 0 bases and 5 bases, there was a span of 10 bases. In germline, CDR1 is MNHEY, CDR2 SVGAGI. CDR3: CASSYSRGGTGELFF. Here the CDR3 DNA reads TGTGCCAGCAGTTACTCCAGGGGGGGGACCGGGGAGCTGTTTTTT.

The genes are TRBV5-8 and TRBJ1-5; D is perhaps TRBD1 (5 bases). The CDR3 runs 14 residues. V lost 3 bases to trimming and J lost 0 bases, with 7 bases between them. The germline CDR1 and CDR2 sequences are SGHTS and YDEGEE. The CDR3 bases are TGTGCCAGCAGCTCCGGGACTAGCAATCAGCCCCAGCATTTT. As protein: CASSSGTSNQPQHF. The complete variable domain, with remaining parts taken from reference TRBV5-8 and TRBJ1-5, reads EAGVTQSPTHLIKTRGQQATLRCSPISGHTSVYWYQQALGLGLQFLLWYDEGEERNRGNFPPRFSGRQFPNYSSELNVNALELEDSALYLCASSSGTSNQPQHFGDGTRLSIL.

V usage is TRBV6-6 and J usage is TRBJ2-7; 13 bases line up with TRBD2. Germline V gene lookup returns CDR1 MNHNY and CDR2 SVGAGI (reference sequence). This CDR3 comprises 14 residues. Trimming at V came to 6 bases and at J to 4 bases, leaving 3 bases not matched to a gene. The CDR3 region has the DNA TGTGCCAGCAGAGGGACTAGCGGGGTTTACGAGCAGTACTTC. It specifies CASRGTSGVYEQYF.

The chain has TRBV7-6 and TRBJ2-2; TRBD2 matches at 14 bases. Looked up from germline, CDR1 is SGHVS and CDR2 is FNYEAQ. The ends lost 1 base at V and 6 bases at J; junction bases unmatched: 13. This CDR3 region has 20 residues. This CDR3 reads CASSLGSPGLAGVRSGELFF. The CDR3 DNA is TGTGCCAGCAGCTTAGGCAGTCCGGGACTAGCGGGAGTTAGATCCGGGGAGCTGTTTTTT.

V and J are TRBV18 and TRBJ1-1, with D uncertain. V gave up 4 bases and J gave up 0 bases, with 6 bases separating them. This CDR3 contains 13 residues. Germline-derived CDR1 and CDR2 are KGHSH and LQKENI. Here the CDR3 reads CASSRQVNTEAFF. CDR3 sequence (DNA): TGTGCCAGCTCACGACAAGTGAACACTGAAGCTTTCTTT.

This chain joins TRBV27 and TRBJ2-5, with TRBD2 identical over 7 bases. V dropped 3 bases and J dropped 5; count of bases not matched to a gene: 9. The CDR3 runs 15 residues. Germline CDR1 is MNHEY and CDR2 is SMNVEV (reference sequence). The CDR3 bases are TGTGCCAGCAGTTTGGACGGGAGGATTGAGGAGACCCAGTACTTC. It is translated as CASSLDGRIEETQYF.

This chain uses TRBV19 with TRBJ1-1, with D possibly TRBD1 on 6 matching bases. Germline V gives CDR1 LNHDA, CDR2 SQIVND (reference sequence). This CDR3 region has 17 residues. The V and J ends lost 8 bases and 0 bases respectively, with 22 bases between them. CDR3 DNA sequence: TGTGCCAGTTCCAGGGGTCTCGGGGCTTCTATGAACACTGAAGCTTTCTTT. This sequence encodes CASSRGLGASMNTEAFF.

J is TRBJ2-3 and V is TRBV7-3; TRBD2 matches 7 bases. Germline V lookup: CDR1 SGHTA, CDR2 FQGTGA. Unmatched junction bases numbered 9, after V lost 1 base and J lost 5 bases. The CDR3 runs to 16 residues. CDR3 nucleotides: TGTGCCAGCAGCTTAAACTCCGCGGGAGTGGAAGATACGCAGTATTTT. Amino acids: CASSLNSAGVEDTQYF.

V is TRBV2 and J is TRBJ1-1; D possibly corresponds to TRBD1 (6 bases). Trimming removed 2 bases at V and 11 bases at J, with 15 bases between. CDR1 is SNHLY, CDR2 FYNNEI, per germline. This CDR3 has 13 residues. CDR3 bases: TGTGCCAGCAGTGAACGGGGGGGCCGGAATGCTTTCTTT. It codes for CASSERGGRNAFF. The full variable domain, completed using reference TRBV2 and TRBJ1-1, is EPEVTQTPSHQVTQMGQEVILRCVPISNHLYFYWYRQILGQKVEFLVSFYNNEISEKSEIFDDQFSVERPDGSNFTLKIRSTKLEDSAMYFCASSERGGRNAFFGQGTRLTVV.

This rearrangement joins TRBV6-1 to TRBJ1-1, with D possibly matching TRBD1 (5 bases). CDR1 is MNHNS and CDR2 is SASEGT in the germline V gene. Between the trimmed V and J ends, which lost 4 bases and 5 bases, there was a span of 17 bases. The CDR3 spans 15 residues. CDR3 in amino acids: CASSATGGGRTEAFF. The DNA of the CDR3 is TGTGCCAGCAGTGCGACTGGGGGTGGACGTACTGAAGCTTTCTTT.

V usage is TRBV7-9 and J usage is TRBJ2-5; D is unclear. Trimming removed 7 bases at V and 6 bases at J, with 15 bases between. Germline CDR1 and CDR2: SEHNR and FQNEAQ (reference sequence). This CDR3 comprises 13 residues. CDR3 sequence (DNA): TGTGCCAGCAACTCATCAGAGTCCCAGACCCAGTACTTC. It yields the protein CASNSSESQTQYF.

This clone was seen a single time. The CDR3 reads CAISDLSGLYQETQYF. CDR3 DNA sequence: TGTGCCATCAGTGACTTAAGCGGGCTGTACCAAGAGACCCAGTACTTC. V and J are TRBV10-3 and TRBJ2-5, with D maybe TRBD2 (6 bases). This CDR3 has 16 amino acids. Germline CDR1 reads ENHRY; CDR2 reads SYGVKD. V was trimmed by 3 bases and J by 0 bases, leaving 14 bases between them.

This clone was observed a handful of times. The V call is TRBV2, the J call TRBJ2-5; D uncertain. Between the trimmed V and J ends, which lost 2 bases and 5 bases, there was a span of 3 bases. This CDR3 comprises 11 residues. Germline V gene sequence: CDR1 SNHLY, CDR2 FYNNEI. The CDR3 here is CASSEWETQYF. CDR3 nucleotide sequence: TGTGCCAGCAGTGAATGGGAGACCCAGTACTTC.

This clone was seen a single time. This chain joins TRBV28 and TRBJ2-7; a weak D match, TRBD1 (5 bases). CDR3 size: 15 residues. Germline CDR1 and CDR2: MDHEN and SYDVKM. Trimming took off 5 bases at V and 2 bases at J, with 16 bases between the two ends. The CDR3 DNA reads as TGTGCCAGCAGTAGTAGGGGTTGGCAAACCTACGAGCAGTACTTC. It specifies CASSSRGWQTYEQYF.